This T cell receptor (beta chain) was identified during a study of blood T cell repertoires in COVID-19. Overall study: T cells, B-cell-depleted T cells, or PBMCs provided the cDNA or gDNA that served as material.

V lost 2 bases to trimming and J lost 4 bases, with 8 bases between them. The germline gives CDR1 MDHEN, CDR2 SYDVKM. This CDR3 spans 13 amino acids. In the authors' workflow: Researchers report that nucleated cell counts were estimated from reference gene primer amplification. Clones were read by immunoSEQ multiplex PCR, and TCRdb kept only the in-frame ones, dropping some. From that table come the V and J calls and clone size; the DNA was used to work out D and trimming. This table holds around 150,000 clones, approximately 82% found once. The chain is built from TRBV28 and TRBJ2-5; D gene unclear. The specimen sequenced was peripheral blood. This TCR derives from a man in his sixties who had recovered from COVID-19. Here the CDR3 reads CASSLNLGETQYF. In nucleotides, the CDR3 is TGTGCCAGCAGTTTAAACCTAGGAGAGACCCAGTACTTC. The full variable domain, completed using reference TRBV28 and TRBJ2-5, is DVKVTQSSRYLVKRTGEKVFLECVQDMDHENMFWYRQDPGLGLRLIYFSYDVKMKEKGDIPEGYSVSREKKERFSLILESASTNQTSMYLCASSLNLGETQYFGPGTRLLVL.